This T cell receptor delta chain was sequenced during a study of gamma-delta T cells after stem cell transplantation. TCRdb reran clone calling via CATT on the RT-PCR reads. This table has about 1,300 delta-chain clones, about 1.8% appearing once. About this clone itself: One base separates it from a far larger clone, so it is likely a read error. Other DNA sequences in the sample encode the same CDR3.

The clonotype comes from a human donor. It is not recorded whose cells these are; they may come from a transplant donor. The sample taken for sequencing was gamma-delta T cells.

For the CDR3, the DNA is TGTGCCTGTGACCCTCTTTCCTTCCCCCCACTGGGGGACCTCCTATACACCGATAAACTCATCTTT. Protein product: CACDPLSFPPLGDLLYTDKLIF. The V call is TRDV2, the J call TRDJ1; 9 nucleotides line up with TRDD3. The germline CDR1 and CDR2 sequences are GEAIGNYY and EKD. The CDR3 runs 22 residues. The trim removed 3 bases at V and 0 bases at J, leaving 25 bases unmatched.